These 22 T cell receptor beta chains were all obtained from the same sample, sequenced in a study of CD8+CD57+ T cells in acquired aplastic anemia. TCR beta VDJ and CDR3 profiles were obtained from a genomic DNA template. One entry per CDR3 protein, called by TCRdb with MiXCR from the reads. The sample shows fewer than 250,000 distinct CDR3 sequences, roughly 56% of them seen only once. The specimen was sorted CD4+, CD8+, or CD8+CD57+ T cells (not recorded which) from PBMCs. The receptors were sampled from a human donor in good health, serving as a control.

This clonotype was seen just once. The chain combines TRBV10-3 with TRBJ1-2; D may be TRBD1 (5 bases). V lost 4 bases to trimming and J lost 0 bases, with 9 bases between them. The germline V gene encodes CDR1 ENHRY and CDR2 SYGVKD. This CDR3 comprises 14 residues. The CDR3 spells CAISGQKTNYGYTF. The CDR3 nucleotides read TGTGCCATCAGTGGACAGAAAACTAACTATGGCTACACCTTC.

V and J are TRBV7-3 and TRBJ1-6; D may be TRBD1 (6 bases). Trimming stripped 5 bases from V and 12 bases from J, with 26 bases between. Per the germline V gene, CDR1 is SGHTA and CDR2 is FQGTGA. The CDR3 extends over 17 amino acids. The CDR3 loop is CASSPGQRSYKAGPLHF. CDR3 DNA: TGTGCCAGCAGCCCCGGACAGAGGAGTTATAAAGCGGGACCCCTCCACTTT.

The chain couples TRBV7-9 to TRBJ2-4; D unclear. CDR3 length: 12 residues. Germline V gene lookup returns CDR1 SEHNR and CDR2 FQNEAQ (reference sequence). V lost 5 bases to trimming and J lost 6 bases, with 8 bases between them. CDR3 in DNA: TGTGCCAGCAGCCCGGACCGAAACATTCAGTACTTC. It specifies CASSPDRNIQYF. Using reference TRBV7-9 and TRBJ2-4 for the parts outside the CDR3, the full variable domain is DTGVSQNPRHKITKRGQNVTFRCDPISEHNRLYWYRQTLGQGPEFLTYFQNEAQLEKSRLLSDRFSAERPKGSFSTLEIQRTEQGDSAMYLCASSPDRNIQYFGAGTRLSVL.

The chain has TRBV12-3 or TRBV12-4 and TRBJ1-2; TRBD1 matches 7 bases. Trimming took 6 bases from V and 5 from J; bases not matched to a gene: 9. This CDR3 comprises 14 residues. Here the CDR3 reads CASRQTGLGYGYTF. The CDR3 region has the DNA TGTGCCAGCAGGCAGACAGGGTTAGGGTATGGCTACACCTTC.

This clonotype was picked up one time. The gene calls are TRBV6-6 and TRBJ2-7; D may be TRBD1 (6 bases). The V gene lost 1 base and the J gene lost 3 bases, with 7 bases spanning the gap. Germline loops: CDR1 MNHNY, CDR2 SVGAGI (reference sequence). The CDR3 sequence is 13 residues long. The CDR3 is CASSYLQGYEQYF. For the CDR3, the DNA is TGTGCCAGCAGTTACTTACAGGGCTACGAGCAGTACTTC.

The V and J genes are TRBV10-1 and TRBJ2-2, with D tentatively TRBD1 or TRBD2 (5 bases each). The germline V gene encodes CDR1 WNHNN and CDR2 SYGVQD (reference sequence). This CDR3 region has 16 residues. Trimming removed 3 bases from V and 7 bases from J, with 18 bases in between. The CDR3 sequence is CASSDIQAGTGGELFF. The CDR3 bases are TGCGCCAGCAGTGACATCCAGGCAGGGACCGGCGGGGAGCTGTTTTTT.

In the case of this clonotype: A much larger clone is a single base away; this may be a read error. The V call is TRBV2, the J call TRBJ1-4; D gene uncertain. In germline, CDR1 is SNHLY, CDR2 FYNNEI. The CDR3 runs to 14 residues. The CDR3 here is CASSDYATNERLFF. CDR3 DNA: TGTGCCAGCAGTGATTATGCAACTAATGAAAGACTGTTTTTT. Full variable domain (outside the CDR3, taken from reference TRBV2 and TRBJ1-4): EPEVTQTPSHQVTQMGQEVILRCVPISNHLYFYWYRQILGQKVEFLVSFYNNEISEKSEIFDDQFSVERPDGSNFTLKIRSTKLEDSAMYFCASSDYATNERLFFGSGTQLSVL.

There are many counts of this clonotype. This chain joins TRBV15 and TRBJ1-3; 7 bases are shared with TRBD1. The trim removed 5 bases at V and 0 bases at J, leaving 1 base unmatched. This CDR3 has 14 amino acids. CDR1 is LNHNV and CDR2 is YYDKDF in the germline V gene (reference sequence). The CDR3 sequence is CATSGTDSGNTIYF. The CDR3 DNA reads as TGTGCCACCAGCGGGACAGACTCTGGAAACACCATATATTTT.

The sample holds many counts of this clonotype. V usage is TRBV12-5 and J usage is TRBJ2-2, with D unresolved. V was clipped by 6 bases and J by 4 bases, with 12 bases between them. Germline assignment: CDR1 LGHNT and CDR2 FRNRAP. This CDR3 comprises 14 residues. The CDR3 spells CASGWQDPTGELFF. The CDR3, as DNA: TGTGCTAGTGGATGGCAGGACCCCACCGGGGAGCTGTTTTTT.

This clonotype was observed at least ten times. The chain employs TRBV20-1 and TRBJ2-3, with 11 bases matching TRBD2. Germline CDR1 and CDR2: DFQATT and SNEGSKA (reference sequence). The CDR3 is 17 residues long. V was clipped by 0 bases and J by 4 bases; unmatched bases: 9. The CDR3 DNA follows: TGCAGTGCTAGAGAGGGGCGGCTAGCGGGGGGCGCAGATACGCAGTATTTT. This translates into CSAREGRLAGGADTQYF.

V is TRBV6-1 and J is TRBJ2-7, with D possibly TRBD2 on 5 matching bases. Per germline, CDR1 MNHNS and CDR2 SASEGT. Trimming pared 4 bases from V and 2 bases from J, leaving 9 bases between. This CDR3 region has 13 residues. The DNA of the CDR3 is TGTGCCAGCAGTGTAGCGAGTACCTACGAGCAGTACTTC. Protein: CASSVASTYEQYF.

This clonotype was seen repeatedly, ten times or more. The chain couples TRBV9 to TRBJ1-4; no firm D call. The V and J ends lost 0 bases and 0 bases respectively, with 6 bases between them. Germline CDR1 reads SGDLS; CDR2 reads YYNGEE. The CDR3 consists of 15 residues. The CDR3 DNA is TGTGCCAGCAGCGTAGGGGTTGCAACTAATGAAAAACTGTTTTTT. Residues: CASSVGVATNEKLFF. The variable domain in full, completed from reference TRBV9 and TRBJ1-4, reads DSGVTQTPKHLITATGQRVTLRCSPRSGDLSVYWYQQSLDQGLQFLIQYYNGEERAKGNILERFSAQQFPDLHSELNLSSLELGDSALYFCASSVGVATNEKLFFGSGTQLSVL.

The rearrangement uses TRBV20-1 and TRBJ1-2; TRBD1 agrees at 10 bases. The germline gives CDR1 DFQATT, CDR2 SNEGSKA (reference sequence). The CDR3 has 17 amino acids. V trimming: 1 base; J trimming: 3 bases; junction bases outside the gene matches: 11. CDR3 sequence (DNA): TGCAGTGCTAGAGGCAGTACGGCCGGGACAGGGGACTATGGCTACACCTTC. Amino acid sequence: CSARGSTAGTGDYGYTF.

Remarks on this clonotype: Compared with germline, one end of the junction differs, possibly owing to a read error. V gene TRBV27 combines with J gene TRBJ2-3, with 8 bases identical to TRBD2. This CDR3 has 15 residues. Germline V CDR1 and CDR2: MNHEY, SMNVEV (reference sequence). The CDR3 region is CASSPGTSRTGTQYF. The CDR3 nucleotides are TGTGCCAGCAGCCCGGGGACTAGTCGCACAGGTACGCAGTATTTT.

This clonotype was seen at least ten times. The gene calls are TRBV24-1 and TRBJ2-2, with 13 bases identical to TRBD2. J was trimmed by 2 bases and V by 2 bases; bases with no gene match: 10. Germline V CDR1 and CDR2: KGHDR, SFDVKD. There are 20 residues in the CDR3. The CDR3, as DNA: TGTGCCACCAGTGATTCCTCAAGACTAGCGGGGGGTACCAACACCGGGGAGCTGTTTTTT. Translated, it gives CATSDSSRLAGGTNTGELFF.

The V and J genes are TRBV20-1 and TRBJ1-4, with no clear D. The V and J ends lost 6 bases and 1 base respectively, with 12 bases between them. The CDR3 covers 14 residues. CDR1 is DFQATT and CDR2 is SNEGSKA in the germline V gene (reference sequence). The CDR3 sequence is CSARKRGTNEKLFF. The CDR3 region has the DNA TGCAGTGCGCGTAAACGGGGAACTAATGAAAAACTGTTTTTT.

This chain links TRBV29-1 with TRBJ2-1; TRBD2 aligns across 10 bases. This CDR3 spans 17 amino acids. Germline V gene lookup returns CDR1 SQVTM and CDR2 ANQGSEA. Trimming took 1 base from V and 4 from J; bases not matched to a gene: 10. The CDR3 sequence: CSVEGSIAGGLYNEQFF. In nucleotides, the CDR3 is TGCAGCGTTGAAGGTTCGATAGCGGGGGGACTTTACAATGAGCAGTTCTTC.

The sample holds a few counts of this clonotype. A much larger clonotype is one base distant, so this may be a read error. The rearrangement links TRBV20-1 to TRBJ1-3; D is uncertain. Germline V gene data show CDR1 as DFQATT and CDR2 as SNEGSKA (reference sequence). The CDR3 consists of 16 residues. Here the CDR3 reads CSARNPGRISGSTIYF. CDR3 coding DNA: TGCAGTGCTAGAAACCCAGGACGGATCTCTGGAAGCACCATATATTTT.

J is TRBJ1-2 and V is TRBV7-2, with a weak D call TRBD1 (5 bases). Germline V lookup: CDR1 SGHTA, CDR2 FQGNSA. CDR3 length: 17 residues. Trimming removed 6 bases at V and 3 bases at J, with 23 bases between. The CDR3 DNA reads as TGTGCCAGCAGTCAAACTAGCGGGACGGACCGCGACTATGGCTACACCTTC. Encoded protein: CASSQTSGTDRDYGYTF.

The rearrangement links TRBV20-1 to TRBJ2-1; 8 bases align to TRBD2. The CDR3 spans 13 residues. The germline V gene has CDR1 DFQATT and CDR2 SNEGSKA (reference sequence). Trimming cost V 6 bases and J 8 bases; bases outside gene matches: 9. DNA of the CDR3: TGCAGTGCCAGCGGGGGTGGTTTCGATGAGCAGTTCTTC. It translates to CSASGGGFDEQFF.

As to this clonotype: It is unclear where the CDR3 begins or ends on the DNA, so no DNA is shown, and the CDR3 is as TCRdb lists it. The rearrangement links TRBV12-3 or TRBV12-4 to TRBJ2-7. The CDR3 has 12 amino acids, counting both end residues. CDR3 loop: CASSSSYYEQYV.

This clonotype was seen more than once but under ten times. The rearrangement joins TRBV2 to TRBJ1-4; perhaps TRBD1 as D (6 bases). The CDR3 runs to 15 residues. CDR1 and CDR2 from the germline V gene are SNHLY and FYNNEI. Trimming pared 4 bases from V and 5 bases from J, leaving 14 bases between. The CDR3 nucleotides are TGTGCCAGCAGTGCCGAACAGGGTTACAATGAAAAACTGTTTTTT. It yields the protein CASSAEQGYNEKLFF.